Sequencing of this T cell receptor beta chain was carried out in a study of T cell changes during pregnancy in multiple sclerosis. The table came from immunoSEQ multiplex PCR; TCRdb's copy has only in-frame clones and leaves some out. The table lists about 40,000 clones, about 88% of them singletons. V lost 1 base, J lost 0 bases, and 10 bases lay in between. The CDR3 totals 15 residues. The V gene's germline CDR1 is SSHAT and CDR2 FNYEAQ (reference sequence). The clonotype comes from a female donor with multiple sclerosis, enrolled in a pregnancy study. The chain employs TRBV7-7 and TRBJ2-7; possibly TRBD1 for D (6 bases). The sequenced sample was CD8+ T cells from peripheral blood mononuclear cells, obtained in the first trimester of pregnancy. This CDR3 reads CASSLGRGPSYEQYF. The CDR3 DNA is TGTGCCAGCAGCTTAGGCAGGGGTCCCTCCTACGAGCAGTACTTC.